This T cell receptor (beta chain) was sequenced for a study of shared clonotypes between healthy human individuals. Regarding the study as a whole: As a rule, naive subsets had a larger estimated richness than memory subsets.

Naive CD8 populations comprised CD45RO-negative cells positively selected for CCR7, excluding terminally differentiated effector memory CD45RA+ cells. From germline, CDR1 is SGHAT and CDR2 FQNNGV. The CDR3 runs 15 residues. Trimming removed 5 bases from V and 2 bases from J, with 14 bases in between. As regards this clone: Its antigen is unidentified.

Sorted-subset replicate PCRs used 150 to 200 ng of genomic DNA. This amount corresponded to 30,000 to 35,000 T cell genomes. The data were produced by immunoSEQ multiplex PCR, yet TCRdb's version contains in-frame clones alone and is incomplete. The sample includes some 2,000,000 clones, approximately 94% of them seen just once. The chain joins TRBV11-2 to TRBJ2-3; D gene ambiguous. The TCR was taken from a young man in good health. The sample comprised naive CD8+ T cells sorted from blood. CDR3 DNA: TGTGCCAGCAGCGAGACTCGTCCCTCCACAGATACGCAGTATTTT. Encoded protein: CASSETRPSTDTQYF. Filled out from reference TRBV11-2 and TRBJ2-3, the complete variable domain reads EAGVAQSPRYKIIEKRQSVAFWCNPISGHATLYWYQQILGQGPKLLIQFQNNGVVDDSQLPKDRFSAERLKGVDSTLKIQPAKLEDSAVYLCASSETRPSTDTQYFGPGTRLTVL.